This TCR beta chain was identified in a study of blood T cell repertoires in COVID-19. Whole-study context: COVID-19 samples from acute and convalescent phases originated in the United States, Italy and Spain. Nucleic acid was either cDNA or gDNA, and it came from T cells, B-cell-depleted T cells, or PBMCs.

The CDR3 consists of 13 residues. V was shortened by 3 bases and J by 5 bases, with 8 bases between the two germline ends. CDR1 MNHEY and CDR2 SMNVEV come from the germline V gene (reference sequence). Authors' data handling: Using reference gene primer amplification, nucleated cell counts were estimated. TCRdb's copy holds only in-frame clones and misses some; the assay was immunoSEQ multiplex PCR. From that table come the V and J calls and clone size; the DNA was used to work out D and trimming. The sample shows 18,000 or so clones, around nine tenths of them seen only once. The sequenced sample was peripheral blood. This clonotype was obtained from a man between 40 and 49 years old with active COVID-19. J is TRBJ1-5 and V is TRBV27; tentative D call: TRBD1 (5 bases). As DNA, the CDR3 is TGTGCCAGCAGTTTGGGAGGGGATCAGCCCCAGCATTTT. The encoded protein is CASSLGGDQPQHF.